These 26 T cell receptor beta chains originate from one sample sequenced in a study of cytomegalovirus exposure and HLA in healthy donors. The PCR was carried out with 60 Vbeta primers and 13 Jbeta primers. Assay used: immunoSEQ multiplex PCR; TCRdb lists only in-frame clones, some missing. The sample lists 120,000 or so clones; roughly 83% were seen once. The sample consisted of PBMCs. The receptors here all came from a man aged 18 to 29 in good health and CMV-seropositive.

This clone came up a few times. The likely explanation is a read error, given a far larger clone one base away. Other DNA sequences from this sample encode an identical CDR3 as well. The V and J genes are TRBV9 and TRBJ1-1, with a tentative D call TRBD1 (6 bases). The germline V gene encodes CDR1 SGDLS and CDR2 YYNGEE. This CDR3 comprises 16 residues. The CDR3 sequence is CASSVEDSSMNTEAFF. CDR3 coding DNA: TGTGCCAGCAGCGTAGAGGACAGCTCGATGAACACTGAAGCTTTCTTC.

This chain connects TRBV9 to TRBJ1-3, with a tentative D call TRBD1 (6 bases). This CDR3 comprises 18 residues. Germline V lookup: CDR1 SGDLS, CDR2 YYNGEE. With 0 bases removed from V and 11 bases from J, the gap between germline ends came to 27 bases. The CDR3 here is CASSVVPITQGIWRPIYF. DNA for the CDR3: TGTGCCAGCAGCGTAGTCCCGATAACCCAGGGGATCTGGCGGCCCATATATTTT.

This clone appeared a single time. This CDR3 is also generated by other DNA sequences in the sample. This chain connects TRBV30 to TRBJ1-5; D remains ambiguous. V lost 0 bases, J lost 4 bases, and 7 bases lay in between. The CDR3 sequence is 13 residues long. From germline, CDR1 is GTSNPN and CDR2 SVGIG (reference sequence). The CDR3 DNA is TGTGCCTGGAGTGTAGGCGGGAATCAGCCCCAGCATTTT. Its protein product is CAWSVGGNQPQHF.

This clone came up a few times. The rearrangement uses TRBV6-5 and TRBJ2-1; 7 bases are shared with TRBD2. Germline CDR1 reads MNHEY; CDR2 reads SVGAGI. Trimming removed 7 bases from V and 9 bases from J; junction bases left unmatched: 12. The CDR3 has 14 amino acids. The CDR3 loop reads CASKTGTTDSEQFF. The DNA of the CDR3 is TGTGCCAGCAAGACCGGGACTACCGACAGTGAGCAGTTCTTC.

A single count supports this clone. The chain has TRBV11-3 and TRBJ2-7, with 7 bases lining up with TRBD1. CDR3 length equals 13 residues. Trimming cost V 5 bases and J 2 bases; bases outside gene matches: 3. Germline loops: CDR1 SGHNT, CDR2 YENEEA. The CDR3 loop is CASSPQGAYEQYF. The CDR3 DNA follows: TGTGCCAGCAGCCCCCAGGGGGCCTACGAGCAGTACTTC.

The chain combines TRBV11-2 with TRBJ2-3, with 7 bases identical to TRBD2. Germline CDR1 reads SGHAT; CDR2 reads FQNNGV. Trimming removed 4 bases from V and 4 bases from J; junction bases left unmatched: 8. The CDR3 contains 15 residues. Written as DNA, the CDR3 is TGTGCCAGCAGCTCCTTTGGGACTAACTCAGATACGCAGTATTTT. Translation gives CASSSFGTNSDTQYF. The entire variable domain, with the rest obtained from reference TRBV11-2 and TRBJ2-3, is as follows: EAGVAQSPRYKIIEKRQSVAFWCNPISGHATLYWYQQILGQGPKLLIQFQNNGVVDDSQLPKDRFSAERLKGVDSTLKIQPAKLEDSAVYLCASSSFGTNSDTQYFGPGTRLTVL.

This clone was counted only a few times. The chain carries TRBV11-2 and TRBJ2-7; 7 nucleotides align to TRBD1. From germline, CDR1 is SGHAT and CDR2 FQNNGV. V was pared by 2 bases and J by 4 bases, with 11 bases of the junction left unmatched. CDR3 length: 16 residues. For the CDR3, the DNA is TGTGCCAGCAGCTTACTCTTAGGGGACAGAAGATACGAGCAGTACTTC. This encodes CASSLLLGDRRYEQYF. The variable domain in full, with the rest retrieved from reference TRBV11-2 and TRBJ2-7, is EAGVAQSPRYKIIEKRQSVAFWCNPISGHATLYWYQQILGQGPKLLIQFQNNGVVDDSQLPKDRFSAERLKGVDSTLKIQPAKLEDSAVYLCASSLLLGDRRYEQYFGPGTRLTVT.

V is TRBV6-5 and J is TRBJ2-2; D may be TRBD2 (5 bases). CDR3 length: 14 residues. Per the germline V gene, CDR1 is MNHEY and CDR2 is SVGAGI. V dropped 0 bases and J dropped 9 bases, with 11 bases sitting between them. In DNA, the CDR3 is TGTGCCAGCAGTTACTCGAGTGGGAGCCGGGAGCTGTTTTTT. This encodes CASSYSSGSRELFF.

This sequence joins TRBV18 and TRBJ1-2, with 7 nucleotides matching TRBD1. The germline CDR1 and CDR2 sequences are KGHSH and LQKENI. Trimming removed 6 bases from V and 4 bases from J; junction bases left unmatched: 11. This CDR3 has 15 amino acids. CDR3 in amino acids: CASSPLPTGSYGYTF. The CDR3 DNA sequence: TGTGCCAGCTCCCCCTTGCCGACAGGGTCCTATGGCTACACCTTC.

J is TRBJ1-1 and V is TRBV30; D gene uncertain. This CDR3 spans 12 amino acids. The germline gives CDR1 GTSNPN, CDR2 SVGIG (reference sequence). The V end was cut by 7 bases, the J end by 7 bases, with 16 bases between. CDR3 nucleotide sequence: TGTGCCTTTACCTCATTAATCGGTGAAGCTTTCTTT. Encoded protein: CAFTSLIGEAFF.

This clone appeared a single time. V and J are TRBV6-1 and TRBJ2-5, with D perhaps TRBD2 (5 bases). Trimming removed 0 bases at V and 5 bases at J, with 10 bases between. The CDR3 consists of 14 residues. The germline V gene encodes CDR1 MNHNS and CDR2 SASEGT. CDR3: CASSEAGRRETQYF. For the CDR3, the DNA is TGTGCCAGCAGTGAAGCGGGGAGAAGGGAGACCCAGTACTTC.

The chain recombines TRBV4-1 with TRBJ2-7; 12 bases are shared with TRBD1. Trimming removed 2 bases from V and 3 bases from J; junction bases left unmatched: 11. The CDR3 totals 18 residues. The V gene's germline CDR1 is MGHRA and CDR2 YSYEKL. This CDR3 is CASSQKFTGTGGNYEQYF. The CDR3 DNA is TGCGCCAGCAGCCAAAAGTTCACCGGGACAGGGGGCAACTACGAGCAGTACTTC.

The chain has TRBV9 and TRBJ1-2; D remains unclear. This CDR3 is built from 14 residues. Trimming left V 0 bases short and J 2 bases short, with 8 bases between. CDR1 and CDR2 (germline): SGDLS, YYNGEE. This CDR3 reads CASSVGLENYGYTF. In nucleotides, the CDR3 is TGTGCCAGCAGCGTAGGTTTAGAAAACTATGGCTACACCTTC. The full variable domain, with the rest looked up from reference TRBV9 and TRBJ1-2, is DSGVTQTPKHLITATGQRVTLRCSPRSGDLSVYWYQQSLDQGLQFLIQYYNGEERAKGNILERFSAQQFPDLHSELNLSSLELGDSALYFCASSVGLENYGYTFGSGTRLTVV.

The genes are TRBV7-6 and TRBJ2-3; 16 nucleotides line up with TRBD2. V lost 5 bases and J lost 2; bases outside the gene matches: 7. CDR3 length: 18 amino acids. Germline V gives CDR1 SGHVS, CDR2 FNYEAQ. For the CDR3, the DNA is TGTGCCAGCAGCCGAACTGGGACTAGCGGGGGGGTCACAGATACGCAGTATTTT. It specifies CASSRTGTSGGVTDTQYF.

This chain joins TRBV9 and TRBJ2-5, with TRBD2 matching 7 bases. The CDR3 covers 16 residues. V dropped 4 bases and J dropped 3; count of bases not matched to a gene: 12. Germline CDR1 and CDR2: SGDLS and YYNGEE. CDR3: CASSLHSGTTKETQYF. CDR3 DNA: TGTGCCAGCAGCCTCCACTCGGGGACTACCAAAGAGACCCAGTACTTC. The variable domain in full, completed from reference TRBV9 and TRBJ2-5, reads DSGVTQTPKHLITATGQRVTLRCSPRSGDLSVYWYQQSLDQGLQFLIQYYNGEERAKGNILERFSAQQFPDLHSELNLSSLELGDSALYFCASSLHSGTTKETQYFGPGTRLLVL.

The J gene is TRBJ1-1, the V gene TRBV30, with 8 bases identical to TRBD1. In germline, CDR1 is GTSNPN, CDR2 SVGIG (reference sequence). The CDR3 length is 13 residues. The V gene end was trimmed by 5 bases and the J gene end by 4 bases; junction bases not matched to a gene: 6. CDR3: CAWDGQGGTEAFF. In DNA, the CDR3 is TGTGCCTGGGACGGACAGGGAGGCACTGAAGCTTTCTTT.

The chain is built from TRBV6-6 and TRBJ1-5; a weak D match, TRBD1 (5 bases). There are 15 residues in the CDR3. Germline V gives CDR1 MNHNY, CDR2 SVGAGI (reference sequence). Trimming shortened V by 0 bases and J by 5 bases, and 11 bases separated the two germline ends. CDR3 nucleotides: TGTGCCAGCAGTTACTCGAGAGACAGCCATCAGCCCCAGCATTTT. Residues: CASSYSRDSHQPQHF.

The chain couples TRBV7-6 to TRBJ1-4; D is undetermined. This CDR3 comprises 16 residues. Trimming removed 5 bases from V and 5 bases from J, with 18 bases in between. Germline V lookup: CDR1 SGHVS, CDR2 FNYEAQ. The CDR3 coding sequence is TGTGCCAGCAGCCAAACAGCACGCAGCAGGAATGAAAAACTGTTTTTT. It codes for CASSQTARSRNEKLFF. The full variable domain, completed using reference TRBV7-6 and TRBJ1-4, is GAGVSQSPRYKVTKRGQDVALRCDPISGHVSLYWYRQALGQGPEFLTYFNYEAQQDKSGLPNDRFSAERPEGSISTLTIQRTEQRDSAMYRCASSQTARSRNEKLFFGSGTQLSVL.

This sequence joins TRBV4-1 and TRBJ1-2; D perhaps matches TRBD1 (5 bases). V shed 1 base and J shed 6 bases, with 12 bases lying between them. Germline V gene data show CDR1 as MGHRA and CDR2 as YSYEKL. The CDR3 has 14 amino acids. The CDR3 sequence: CASSQVGLADGYTF. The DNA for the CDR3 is TGCGCCAGCAGCCAAGTGGGACTGGCGGATGGCTACACCTTC.

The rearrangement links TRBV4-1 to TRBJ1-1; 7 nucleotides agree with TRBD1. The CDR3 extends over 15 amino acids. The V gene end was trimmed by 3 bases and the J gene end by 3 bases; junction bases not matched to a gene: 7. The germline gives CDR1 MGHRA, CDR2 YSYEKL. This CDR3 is CASSHLTGDYTEAFF. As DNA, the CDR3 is TGCGCCAGCAGCCATTTAACAGGGGATTACACTGAAGCTTTCTTT.

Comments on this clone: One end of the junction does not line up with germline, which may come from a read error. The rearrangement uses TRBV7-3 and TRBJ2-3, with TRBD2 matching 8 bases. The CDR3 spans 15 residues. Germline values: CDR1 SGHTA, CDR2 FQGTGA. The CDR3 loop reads CASSPGTSPFGTQCF. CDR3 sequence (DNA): TGTGCCAGCAGTCCCGGGACTAGTCCTTTTGGTACGCAGTGTTTT.

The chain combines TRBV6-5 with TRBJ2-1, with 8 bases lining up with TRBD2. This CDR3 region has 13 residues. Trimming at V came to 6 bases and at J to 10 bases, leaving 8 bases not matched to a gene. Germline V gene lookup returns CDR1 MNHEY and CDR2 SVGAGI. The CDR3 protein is CASRAGGGWEQFF. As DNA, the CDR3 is TGTGCCAGCAGAGCCGGGGGGGGCTGGGAGCAGTTCTTC.

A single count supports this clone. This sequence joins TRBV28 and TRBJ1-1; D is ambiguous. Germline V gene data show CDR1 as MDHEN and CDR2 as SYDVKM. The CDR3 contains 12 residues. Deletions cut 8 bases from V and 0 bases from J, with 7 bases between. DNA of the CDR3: TGTGCCAGCGGTGAGGTGAACACTGAAGCTTTCTTT. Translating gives CASGEVNTEAFF.

The CDR3 DNA reads TGTGCCAGCAGGGAATGGGGGGACAGCGAGCAGTACTTC. Translating it yields CASREWGDSEQYF. The chain uses TRBV6-1 and TRBJ2-7; the D gene is possibly TRBD1 (7 bases). Germline V gene data show CDR1 as MNHNS and CDR2 as SASEGT. CDR3 length equals 13 residues. V lost 6 bases and J 6 bases, leaving 15 bases between the germline ends.

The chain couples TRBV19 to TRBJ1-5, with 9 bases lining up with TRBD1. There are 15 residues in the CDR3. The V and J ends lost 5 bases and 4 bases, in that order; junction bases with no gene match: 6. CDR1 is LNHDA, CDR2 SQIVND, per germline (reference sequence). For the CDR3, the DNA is TGTGCCAGTAGTCTAGGGACAGGGTTTAATCAGCCCCAGCATTTT. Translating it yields CASSLGTGFNQPQHF.

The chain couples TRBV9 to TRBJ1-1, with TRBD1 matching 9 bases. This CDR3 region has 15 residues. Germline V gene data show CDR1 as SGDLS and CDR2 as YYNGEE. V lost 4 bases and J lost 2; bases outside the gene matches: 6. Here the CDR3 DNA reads TGTGCCAGCAGCCCATGGACAGGGGACAACACTGAAGCTTTCTTT. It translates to CASSPWTGDNTEAFF. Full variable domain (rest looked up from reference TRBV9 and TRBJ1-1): DSGVTQTPKHLITATGQRVTLRCSPRSGDLSVYWYQQSLDQGLQFLIQYYNGEERAKGNILERFSAQQFPDLHSELNLSSLELGDSALYFCASSPWTGDNTEAFFGQGTRLTVV.